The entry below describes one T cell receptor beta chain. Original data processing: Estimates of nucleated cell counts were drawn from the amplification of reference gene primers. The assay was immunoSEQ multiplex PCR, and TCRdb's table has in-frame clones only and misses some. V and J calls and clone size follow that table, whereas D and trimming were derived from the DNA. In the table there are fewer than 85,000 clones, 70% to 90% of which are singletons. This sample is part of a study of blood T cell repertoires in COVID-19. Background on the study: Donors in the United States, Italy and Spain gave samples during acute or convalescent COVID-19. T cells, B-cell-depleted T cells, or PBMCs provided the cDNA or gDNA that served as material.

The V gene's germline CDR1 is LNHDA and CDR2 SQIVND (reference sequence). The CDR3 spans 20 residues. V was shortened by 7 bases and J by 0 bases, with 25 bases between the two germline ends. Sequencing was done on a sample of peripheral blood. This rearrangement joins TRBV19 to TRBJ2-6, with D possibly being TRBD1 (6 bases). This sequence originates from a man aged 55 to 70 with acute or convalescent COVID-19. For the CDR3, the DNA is TGTGCCAGTACCCTATTGGGGGCAGGGTTGTCCCACTCTGGGGCCAACGTCCTGACTTTC. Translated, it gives CASTLLGAGLSHSGANVLTF.